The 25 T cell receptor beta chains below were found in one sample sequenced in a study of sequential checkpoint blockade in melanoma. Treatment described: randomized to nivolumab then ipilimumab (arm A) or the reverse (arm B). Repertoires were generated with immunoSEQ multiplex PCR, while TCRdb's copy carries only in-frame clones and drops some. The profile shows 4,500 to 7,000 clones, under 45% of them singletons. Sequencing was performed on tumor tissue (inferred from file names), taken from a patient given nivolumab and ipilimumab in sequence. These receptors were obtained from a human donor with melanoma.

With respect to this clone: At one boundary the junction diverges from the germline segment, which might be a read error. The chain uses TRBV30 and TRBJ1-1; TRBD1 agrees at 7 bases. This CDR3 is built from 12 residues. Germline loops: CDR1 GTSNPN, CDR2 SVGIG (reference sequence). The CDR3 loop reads CAWSKGGGFEIF. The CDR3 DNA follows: TGTGCCTGGAGTAAAGGGGGCGGGTTCGAGATCTTT.

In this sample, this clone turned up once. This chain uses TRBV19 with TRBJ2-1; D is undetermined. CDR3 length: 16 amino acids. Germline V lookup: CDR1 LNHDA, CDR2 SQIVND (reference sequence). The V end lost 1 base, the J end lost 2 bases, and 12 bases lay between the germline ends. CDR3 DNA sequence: TGTGCCAGTAGTATAGCTAGAGCCCAACCCTACAATGAGCAGTTCTTC. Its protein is CASSIARAQPYNEQFF.

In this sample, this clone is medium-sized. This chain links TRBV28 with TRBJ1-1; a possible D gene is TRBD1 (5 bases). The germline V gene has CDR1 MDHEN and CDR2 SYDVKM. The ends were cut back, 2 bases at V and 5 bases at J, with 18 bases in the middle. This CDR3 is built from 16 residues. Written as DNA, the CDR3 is TGTGCCAGCAGTTTACTTCCAGGGAATCCCTTTACTGAAGCTTTCTTT. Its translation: CASSLLPGNPFTEAFF.

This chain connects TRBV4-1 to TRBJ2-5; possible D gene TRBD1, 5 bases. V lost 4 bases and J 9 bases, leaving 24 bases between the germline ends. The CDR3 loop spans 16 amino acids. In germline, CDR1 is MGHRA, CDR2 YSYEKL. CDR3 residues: CASSPNEVRGVWPQYF. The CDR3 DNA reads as TGCGCCAGCAGCCCGAACGAAGTTAGGGGTGTATGGCCCCAGTACTTC.

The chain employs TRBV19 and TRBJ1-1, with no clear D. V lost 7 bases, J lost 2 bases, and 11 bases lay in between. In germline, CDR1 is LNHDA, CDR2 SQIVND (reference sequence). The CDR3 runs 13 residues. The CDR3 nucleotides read TGTGCCAGTACGCGCGCCACAAACACTGAAGCTTTCTTT. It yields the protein CASTRATNTEAFF.

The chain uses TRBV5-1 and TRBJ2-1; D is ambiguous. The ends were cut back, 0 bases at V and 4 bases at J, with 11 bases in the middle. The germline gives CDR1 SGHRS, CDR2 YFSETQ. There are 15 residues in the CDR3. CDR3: CASSLVVGTYNEQFF. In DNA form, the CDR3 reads TGCGCCAGCAGCTTGGTGGTGGGAACATACAATGAGCAGTTCTTC.

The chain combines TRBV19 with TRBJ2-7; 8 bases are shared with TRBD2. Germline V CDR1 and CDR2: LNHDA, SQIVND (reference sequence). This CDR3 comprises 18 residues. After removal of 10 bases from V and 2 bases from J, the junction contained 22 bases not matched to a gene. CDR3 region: CATEGIPIQRESAYEQYF. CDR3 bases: TGTGCCACCGAGGGTATCCCTATTCAGCGGGAGAGCGCCTACGAGCAGTACTTC.

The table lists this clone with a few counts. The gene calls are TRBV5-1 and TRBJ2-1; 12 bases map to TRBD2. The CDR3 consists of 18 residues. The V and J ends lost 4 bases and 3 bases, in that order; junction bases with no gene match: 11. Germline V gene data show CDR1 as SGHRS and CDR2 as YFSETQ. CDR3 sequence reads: CASSGGPTSGRIYNEQFF. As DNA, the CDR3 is TGCGCCAGCAGCGGGGGTCCGACTAGCGGGAGAATCTACAATGAGCAGTTCTTC.

CDR3 loop: CASSLETGPYNEQFF. The CDR3 nucleotides read TGCGCCAGCAGCTTGGAAACTGGGCCATACAATGAGCAGTTCTTC. The chain combines TRBV5-1 with TRBJ2-1; D is ambiguous. The germline V gene encodes CDR1 SGHRS and CDR2 YFSETQ. The germline V and J ends were trimmed by 0 bases and 4 bases, with 11 bases remaining between them. The CDR3 consists of 15 residues.

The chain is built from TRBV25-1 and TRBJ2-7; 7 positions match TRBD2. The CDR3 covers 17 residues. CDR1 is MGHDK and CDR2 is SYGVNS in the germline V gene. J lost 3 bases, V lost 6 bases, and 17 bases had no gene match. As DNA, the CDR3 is TGTGCCAGCAGCCCCATGACTAGCTCCTACTACTACTACGAGCAGTACTTC. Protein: CASSPMTSSYYYYEQYF.

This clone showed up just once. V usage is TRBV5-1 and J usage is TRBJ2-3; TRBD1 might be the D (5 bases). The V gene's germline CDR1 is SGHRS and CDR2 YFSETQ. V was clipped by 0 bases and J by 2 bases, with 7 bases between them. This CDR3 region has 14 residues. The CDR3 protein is CASSLEGFTDTQYF. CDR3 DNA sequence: TGCGCCAGCAGCTTGGAGGGGTTCACAGATACGCAGTATTTT.

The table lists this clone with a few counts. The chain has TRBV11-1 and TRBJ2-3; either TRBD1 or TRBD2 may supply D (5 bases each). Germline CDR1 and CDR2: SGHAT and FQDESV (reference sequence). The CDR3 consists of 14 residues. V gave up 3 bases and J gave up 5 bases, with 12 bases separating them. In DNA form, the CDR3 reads TGTGCCAGCAGCTTCTCTGGGGGTTTAGATACGCAGTATTTT. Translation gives CASSFSGGLDTQYF. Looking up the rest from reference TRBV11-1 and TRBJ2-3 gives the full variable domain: EAEVAQSPRYKITEKSQAVAFWCDPISGHATLYWYRQILGQGPELLVQFQDESVVDDSQLPKDRFSAERLKGVDSTLKIQPAELGDSAMYLCASSFSGGLDTQYFGPGTRLTVL.

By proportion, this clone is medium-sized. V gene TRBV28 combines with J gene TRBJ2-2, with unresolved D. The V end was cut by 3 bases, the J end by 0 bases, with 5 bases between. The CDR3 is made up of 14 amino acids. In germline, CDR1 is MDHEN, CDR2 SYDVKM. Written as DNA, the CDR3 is TGTGCCAGCAGTTTTACAGCGAACACCGGGGAGCTGTTTTTT. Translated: CASSFTANTGELFF.

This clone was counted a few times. The CDR3: CASSPYRGLGQGSYNEQFF. The DNA for the CDR3 is TGTGCCAGCAGTCCGTATCGCGGCCTGGGACAGGGATCCTACAATGAGCAGTTCTTC. The chain joins TRBV6-8 to TRBJ2-1; 9 bases fit TRBD1. Germline assignment: CDR1 MNHGY and CDR2 SAAAGT. Trimming at V came to 5 bases and at J to 1 base, leaving 15 bases not matched to a gene. The CDR3 has 19 amino acids.

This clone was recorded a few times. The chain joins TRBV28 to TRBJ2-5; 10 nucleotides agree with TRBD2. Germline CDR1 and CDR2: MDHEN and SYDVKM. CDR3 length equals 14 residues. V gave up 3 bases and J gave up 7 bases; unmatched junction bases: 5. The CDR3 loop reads CASSFASGSLTQYF. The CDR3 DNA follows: TGTGCCAGCAGTTTCGCTAGCGGGAGTTTGACCCAGTACTTC.

This chain's CDR3 is CASSLEGWGTEAFF. CDR3 coding DNA: TGCGCCAGCAGCTTGGAGGGTTGGGGCACTGAAGCTTTCTTT. The gene calls are TRBV5-1 and TRBJ1-1, with D unclear. The CDR3 is 14 residues long. Trimming removed 0 bases at V and 4 bases at J, with 10 bases between. Germline V gene data show CDR1 as SGHRS and CDR2 as YFSETQ.

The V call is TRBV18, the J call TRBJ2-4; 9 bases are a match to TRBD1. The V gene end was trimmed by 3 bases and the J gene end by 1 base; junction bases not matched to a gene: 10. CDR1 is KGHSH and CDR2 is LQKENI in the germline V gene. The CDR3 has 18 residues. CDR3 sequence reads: CASSPPGQGVGAKNIQYF. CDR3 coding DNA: TGTGCCAGCTCACCGCCGGGACAGGGAGTGGGTGCCAAAAACATTCAGTACTTC.

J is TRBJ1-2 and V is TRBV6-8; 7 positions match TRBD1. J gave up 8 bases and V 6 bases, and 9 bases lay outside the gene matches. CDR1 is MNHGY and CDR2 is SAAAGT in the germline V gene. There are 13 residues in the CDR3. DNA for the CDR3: TGTGCCAGCAGGCCGGGACAGCTAAAAGGCTACACCTTC. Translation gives CASRPGQLKGYTF.

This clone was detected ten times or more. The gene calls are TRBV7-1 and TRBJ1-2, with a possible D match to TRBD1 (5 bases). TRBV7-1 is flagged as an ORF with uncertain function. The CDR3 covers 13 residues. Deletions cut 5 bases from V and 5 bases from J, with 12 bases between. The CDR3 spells CASSPGTEYGYTF. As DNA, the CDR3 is TGTGCCAGCAGCCCAGGGACGGAATATGGCTACACCTTC.

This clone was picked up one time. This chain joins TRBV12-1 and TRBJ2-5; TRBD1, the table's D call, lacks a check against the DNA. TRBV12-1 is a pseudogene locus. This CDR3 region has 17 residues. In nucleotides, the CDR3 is TGTGCCAGCAGCTTTGCGCATTTTCGGCAGGGTCAAGAGACCCAGTACTTC. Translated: CASSFAHFRQGQETQYF.

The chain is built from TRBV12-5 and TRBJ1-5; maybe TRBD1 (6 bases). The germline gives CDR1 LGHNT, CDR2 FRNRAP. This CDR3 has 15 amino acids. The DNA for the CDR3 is TGTGCCAGCAAAAGGGGGGCAAATAGCAATCAGCCCCAGCATTTT. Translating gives CASKRGANSNQPQHF.

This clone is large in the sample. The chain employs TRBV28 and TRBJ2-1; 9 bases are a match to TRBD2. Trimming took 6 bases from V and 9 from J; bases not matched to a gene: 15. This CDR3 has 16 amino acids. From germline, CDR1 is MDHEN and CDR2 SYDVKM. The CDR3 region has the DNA TGTGCCAGCAGATATAGCGGGGCGGGAGGGGCCGGTGAGCAGTTCTTC. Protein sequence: CASRYSGAGGAGEQFF.

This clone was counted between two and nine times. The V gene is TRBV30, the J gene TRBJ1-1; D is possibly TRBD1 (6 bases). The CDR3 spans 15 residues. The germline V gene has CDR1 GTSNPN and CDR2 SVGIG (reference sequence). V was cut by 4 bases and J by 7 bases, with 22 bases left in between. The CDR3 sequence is CAWTGDWLTSHEAFF. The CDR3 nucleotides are TGTGCCTGGACAGGGGACTGGTTAACATCACATGAAGCTTTCTTT. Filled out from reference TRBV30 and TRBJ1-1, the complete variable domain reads SQTIHQWPATLVQPVGSPLSLECTVEGTSNPNLYWYRQAAGRGLQLLFYSVGIGQISSEVPQNLSASRPQDRQFILSSKKLLLSDSGFYLCAWTGDWLTSHEAFFGQGTRLTVV.

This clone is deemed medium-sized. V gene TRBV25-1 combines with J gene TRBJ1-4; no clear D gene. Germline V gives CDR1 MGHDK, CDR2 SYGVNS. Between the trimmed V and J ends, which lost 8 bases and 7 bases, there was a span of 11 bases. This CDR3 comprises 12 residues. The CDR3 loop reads CASENSGEKLFF. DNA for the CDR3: TGTGCCAGCGAAAACTCGGGTGAAAAACTGTTTTTT.

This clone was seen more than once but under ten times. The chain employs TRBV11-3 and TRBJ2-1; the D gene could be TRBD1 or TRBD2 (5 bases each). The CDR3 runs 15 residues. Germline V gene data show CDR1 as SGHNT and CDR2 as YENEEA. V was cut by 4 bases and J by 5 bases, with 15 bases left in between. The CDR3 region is CASSSEGLANNEQFF. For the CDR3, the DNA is TGTGCCAGCAGCTCCGAGGGGCTAGCAAACAATGAGCAGTTCTTC.